Following are 21 T cell receptor beta chains from one sample sequenced in a study of graft-versus-host responses after intestinal transplantation. These receptors' targets are unknown. Libraries were prepared by immunoSEQ multiplex PCR; TCRdb keeps only in-frame clonotypes and omits some of them. Of under 150,000 clones detected, roughly 93% appear once; the ten largest clones hold around 0.12%. The sample in question was unstimulated CD4+ T cells sorted from spleen or lymph node cells, obtained before intestinal transplant. All receptors derive from a human donor who received an intestinal transplant.

J is TRBJ2-3 and V is TRBV4-1; 8 bases align to TRBD1. From germline, CDR1 is MGHRA and CDR2 YSYEKL. The trim removed 0 bases at V and 11 bases at J, leaving 7 bases unmatched. This CDR3 has 14 residues. The CDR3 DNA sequence: TGCGCCAGCAGCCAAGATCTTATCGGACAGGGGCAGTATTTT. Translation: CASSQDLIGQGQYF.

The genes are TRBV9 and TRBJ2-3; D gene ambiguous. The CDR3 totals 13 residues. Per the germline V gene, CDR1 is SGDLS and CDR2 is YYNGEE. Trimming left V 5 bases short and J 6 bases short, with 13 bases between. The CDR3 nucleotides are TGTGCCAGCAGAGAAGGGTCAGGCGATACGCAGTATTTT. Translation gives CASREGSGDTQYF.

This chain connects TRBV30 to TRBJ1-1; perhaps TRBD1 as D (6 bases). Germline values: CDR1 GTSNPN, CDR2 SVGIG (reference sequence). The CDR3 contains 14 residues. Trimming took off 1 base at V and 10 bases at J, with 19 bases between the two ends. CDR3 protein: CAWSAGTQGRVAFF. As DNA, the CDR3 is TGTGCCTGGAGTGCCGGGACACAAGGGCGGGTAGCTTTCTTT.

This chain connects TRBV29-1 to TRBJ2-1; TRBD2 might be the D (6 bases). Trimming stripped 6 bases from V and 6 bases from J, with 18 bases between. CDR3 length: 14 residues. Germline values: CDR1 SQVTM, CDR2 ANQGSEA. CDR3 in DNA: TGCAGCGTGCCCGGGACTGGCCCTGGCAATGAGCAGTTCTTC. It is translated as CSVPGTGPGNEQFF.

The rearrangement links TRBV10-3 to TRBJ2-7, with 9 nucleotides matching TRBD1. Trimming removed 3 bases from V and 2 bases from J; junction bases left unmatched: 5. The CDR3 covers 15 residues. Germline values: CDR1 ENHRY, CDR2 SYGVKD. In DNA form, the CDR3 reads TGTGCCATCAGTGATCCGGGACAGGGAACCTACGAGCAGTACTTC. This codes for CAISDPGQGTYEQYF.

The gene calls are TRBV25-1 and TRBJ2-5; the D gene is possibly TRBD1 (5 bases). Per the germline V gene, CDR1 is MGHDK and CDR2 is SYGVNS. The CDR3 length is 12 residues. V was cut by 5 bases and J by 5 bases, with 9 bases left in between. CDR3 nucleotides: TGTGCCAGCAGTTCAAGGGGCGAGACCCAGTACTTC. Encoded protein: CASSSRGETQYF.

The CDR3 protein is CASSREIDGYTF. The DNA of the CDR3 is TGCGCCAGCAGCCGAGAAATCGATGGCTACACCTTC. The gene calls are TRBV4-1 and TRBJ1-2; D is ambiguous. The germline V gene encodes CDR1 MGHRA and CDR2 YSYEKL. V lost 4 bases to trimming and J lost 6 bases, with 9 bases between them. The CDR3 consists of 12 residues.

The J gene is TRBJ2-7, the V gene TRBV19; D may match TRBD1 or TRBD2 (7 bases each). The CDR3 sequence is 14 residues long. The V and J ends lost 5 bases and 2 bases respectively, with 13 bases between them. Germline loops: CDR1 LNHDA, CDR2 SQIVND (reference sequence). This CDR3 reads CASSVPGGAYEQYF. In DNA form, the CDR3 reads TGTGCCAGTAGTGTGCCAGGGGGGGCCTACGAGCAGTACTTC.

The V and J genes are TRBV5-6 and TRBJ1-5; D is perhaps TRBD1 (5 bases). This CDR3 has 15 residues. Trimming cost V 1 base and J 7 bases, with 15 bases left between them. Germline loops: CDR1 SGHDT, CDR2 YYEEEE. CDR3: CASSLTQAGGQPQHF. In DNA form, the CDR3 reads TGTGCCAGCAGCTTGACTCAAGCGGGGGGGCAGCCCCAGCATTTT.

CDR3 nucleotide sequence: TGTGCCAGCCGGACAGAATACAACACTGAAGCTTTCTTT. Translation: CASRTEYNTEAFF. The chain links TRBV2 to TRBJ1-1; D is possibly TRBD1 (6 bases). Germline V gene sequence: CDR1 SNHLY, CDR2 FYNNEI. The CDR3 is 13 amino acids. V was trimmed by 8 bases and J by 2 bases, leaving 12 bases between them.

This clone was observed once. The rearrangement uses TRBV7-9 and TRBJ2-7, with TRBD2 identical over 8 bases. CDR1 is SEHNR, CDR2 FQNEAQ, per germline (reference sequence). The CDR3 runs 12 residues. V lost 6 bases, J lost 7 bases, and 5 bases stayed unmatched. The CDR3 DNA reads as TGTGCCAGCAGTTACCGGGGGGGAGAGCAGTACTTC. Its protein is CASSYRGGEQYF. The full variable domain, with the rest looked up from reference TRBV7-9 and TRBJ2-7, is DTGVSQNPRHKITKRGQNVTFRCDPISEHNRLYWYRQTLGQGPEFLTYFQNEAQLEKSRLLSDRFSAERPKGSFSTLEIQRTEQGDSAMYLCASSYRGGEQYFGPGTRLTVT.

The rearrangement links TRBV27 to TRBJ1-5; D gene ambiguous. The CDR3 length is 17 residues. Trimming left V 4 bases short and J 1 base short, with 17 bases between. Germline V gene sequence: CDR1 MNHEY, CDR2 SMNVEV (reference sequence). CDR3 nucleotides: TGTGCCAGCAGTTCTATCCTATCCCGCGGGAGCAATCAGCCCCAGCATTTT. Translating it yields CASSSILSRGSNQPQHF.

The chain links TRBV14 to TRBJ2-4; D gene ambiguous. CDR3 length equals 15 residues. Germline V CDR1 and CDR2: SGHDN, FVKESK. Trimming removed 1 base from V and 3 bases from J, with 10 bases in between. In DNA form, the CDR3 reads TGTGCCAGCAGCCAAGGTCTTAGGGTCAAAAACATTCAGTACTTC. The encoded protein is CASSQGLRVKNIQYF.

The chain is built from TRBV11-3 and TRBJ2-1; tentatively, D is TRBD1 (5 bases). Germline V gene sequence: CDR1 SGHNT, CDR2 YENEEA. V was cut by 5 bases and J by 5 bases, with 19 bases left in between. The CDR3 length is 16 residues. CDR3 nucleotide sequence: TGTGCCAGCAGCGAAGGGGTTAGCCGAGCCCACAATGAGCAGTTCTTC. It translates to CASSEGVSRAHNEQFF.

The gene calls are TRBV6-5 and TRBJ1-4; D remains ambiguous. The CDR3 extends over 14 amino acids. The V gene's germline CDR1 is MNHEY and CDR2 SVGAGI. Trimming pared 6 bases from V and 5 bases from J, leaving 13 bases between. The CDR3 DNA reads as TGTGCCAGCAGCCGCGACAAGAGGAATGAAAAACTGTTTTTT. Its translation: CASSRDKRNEKLFF.

This chain joins TRBV6-5 and TRBJ1-2; 9 bases fit TRBD1. The germline gives CDR1 MNHEY, CDR2 SVGAGI. The ends lost 10 bases at V and 6 bases at J; junction bases unmatched: 12. This CDR3 contains 14 residues. The CDR3 coding sequence is TGTGCCACACATAGAACAGGGGGCCGGAATGGCTACACCTTC. Translation: CATHRTGGRNGYTF.

The J gene is TRBJ2-2, the V gene TRBV6-6; perhaps D is TRBD1 or TRBD2 (5 bases each). This CDR3 is 16 amino acids long. The germline V and J ends were trimmed by 6 bases and 1 base, with 15 bases remaining between them. CDR1 MNHNY and CDR2 SVGAGI come from the germline V gene (reference sequence). CDR3 amino acids: CASRSPGRENTGELFF. The CDR3 DNA follows: TGTGCCAGCAGATCCCCGGGACGGGAGAACACCGGGGAGCTGTTTTTT.

The chain recombines TRBV6-1 with TRBJ1-2; TRBD1 matches 7 bases. The V gene's germline CDR1 is MNHNS and CDR2 SASEGT. V trimming: 6 bases; J trimming: 2 bases; junction bases outside the gene matches: 3. The CDR3 is made up of 13 amino acids. The CDR3 sequence: CASREGANYGYTF. In DNA form, the CDR3 reads TGTGCCAGCAGAGAGGGGGCGAACTATGGCTACACCTTC.

This chain joins TRBV6-5 and TRBJ2-7; D ambiguous. The CDR3 is 15 residues long. The germline V gene has CDR1 MNHEY and CDR2 SVGAGI. The ends were cut back, 0 bases at V and 3 bases at J, with 12 bases in the middle. In nucleotides, the CDR3 is TGTGCCAGCAGTTACTCGGCGAGTTACCGCTACGAGCAGTACTTC. Its translation is CASSYSASYRYEQYF.

The V call is TRBV7-2, the J call TRBJ1-1; D is unclear. The CDR3 consists of 14 residues. Germline V CDR1 and CDR2: SGHTA, FQGNSA. V lost 1 base and J 1 base, leaving 7 bases between the germline ends. The CDR3 region has the DNA TGTGCCAGCAGCTTAGTGCACGGGAACACTGAAGCTTTCTTT. This codes for CASSLVHGNTEAFF.

This chain uses TRBV2 with TRBJ1-5; D is perhaps TRBD1 (6 bases). Trimming pared 7 bases from V and 0 bases from J, leaving 16 bases between. This CDR3 contains 16 residues. The germline V gene encodes CDR1 SNHLY and CDR2 FYNNEI. CDR3 region: CASTYTGLYSNQPQHF. CDR3 in DNA: TGTGCCAGCACCTACACAGGGCTTTATAGCAATCAGCCCCAGCATTTT. The complete variable domain, with remaining parts taken from reference TRBV2 and TRBJ1-5, reads EPEVTQTPSHQVTQMGQEVILRCVPISNHLYFYWYRQILGQKVEFLVSFYNNEISEKSEIFDDQFSVERPDGSNFTLKIRSTKLEDSAMYFCASTYTGLYSNQPQHFGDGTRLSIL.